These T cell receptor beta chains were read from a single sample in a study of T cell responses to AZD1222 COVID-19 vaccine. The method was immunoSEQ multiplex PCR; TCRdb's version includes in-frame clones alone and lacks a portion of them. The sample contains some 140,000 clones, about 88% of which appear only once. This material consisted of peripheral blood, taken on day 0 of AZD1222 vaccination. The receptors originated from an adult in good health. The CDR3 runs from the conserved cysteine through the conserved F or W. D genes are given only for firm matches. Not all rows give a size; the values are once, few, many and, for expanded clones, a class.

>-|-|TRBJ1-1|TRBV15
CATSRGEGREAFF
TGTGCCACCAGCAGAGGTGAGGGCAGAGAAGCTTTCTTT
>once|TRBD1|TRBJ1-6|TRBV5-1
CASSSTGTDYNSPLHF
TGCGCCAGCAGCTCAACCGGGACAGATTATAATTCACCCCTCCACTTT
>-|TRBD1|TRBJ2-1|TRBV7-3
CASSLGQGGYNEQFF
TGTGCCAGCAGCTTAGGACAGGGGGGGTACAATGAGCAGTTCTTC
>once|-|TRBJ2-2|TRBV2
CASSILGTPNTGELFF
TGTGCCAGCAGCATACTAGGGACACCGAACACCGGGGAGCTGTTTTTT
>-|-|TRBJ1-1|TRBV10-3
CAISESMRLTNTEAFF
TGTGCCATCAGTGAGTCGATGAGGCTGACAAACACTGAAGCTTTCTTT
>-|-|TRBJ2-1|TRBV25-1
CASSESGWKNEQFF
TGTGCCAGCAGTGAATCTGGGTGGAAGAATGAGCAGTTCTTC
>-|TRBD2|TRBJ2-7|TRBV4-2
CASSQALGLAGVVYEQYF
TGTGCCAGCAGCCAAGCCCTGGGACTAGCGGGAGTAGTTTATGAGCAGTACTTC
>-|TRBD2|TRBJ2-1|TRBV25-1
CASSGGTSGYNEQFF
TGTGCCAGCAGTGGAGGGACTAGCGGCTACAATGAGCAGTTCTTC
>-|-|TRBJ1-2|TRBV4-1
CASSLQGNGVDYGYTF
TGCGCCAGCAGCCTCCAGGGTAATGGGGTTGACTATGGCTACACCTTC
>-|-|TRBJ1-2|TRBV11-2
CASSPEGGRNYGYTF
TGTGCCAGCAGCCCCGAGGGGGGGCGTAACTATGGCTACACCTTC
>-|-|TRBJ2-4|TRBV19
CASSILRSFSKNIQYF
TGTGCCAGTAGTATACTTCGATCGTTTTCCAAAAACATTCAGTACTTC
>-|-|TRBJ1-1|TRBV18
CASSPGRGGTAFF
TGTGCCAGCTCACCGGGCAGGGGAGGGACCGCTTTCTTT
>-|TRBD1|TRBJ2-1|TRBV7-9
CASSLARQGSIYNEQFF
TGTGCCAGCAGCTTAGCCCGACAGGGTTCGATTTACAATGAGCAGTTCTTC
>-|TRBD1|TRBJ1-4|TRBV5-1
CASSPDRAGEKLFF
TGCGCCAGCAGCCCGGACAGGGCGGGTGAAAAACTGTTTTTT
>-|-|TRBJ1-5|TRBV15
CAISSEGLQSSNQPQHF
TGTGCCATCTCAAGTGAGGGGCTTCAATCCTCTAATCAGCCCCAGCATTTT
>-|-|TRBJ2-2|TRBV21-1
CASSKVRLAGEPCTRNTGELFF
TGTGCCAGCAGCAAAGTTCGACTAGCGGGGGAACCCTGCACTAGGAACACCGGGGAGCTGTTTTTT
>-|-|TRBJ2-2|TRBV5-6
CASSLLGLNTGELFF
TGTGCCAGCAGCTTGTTGGGTCTGAACACCGGGGAGCTGTTTTTT
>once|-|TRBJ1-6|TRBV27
CASSHDSGNSPLHF
TGTGCCAGCAGTCACGACAGTGGAAATTCACCCCTCCACTTT
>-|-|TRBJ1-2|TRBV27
CASSLMRGARMDYGYTF
TGTGCCAGCAGTTTAATGCGAGGGGCGAGAATGGACTATGGCTACACCTTC
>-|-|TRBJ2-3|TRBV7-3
CASSLYFVGETDTQYF
TGTGCCAGCAGCTTGTATTTCGTGGGAGAAACAGATACGCAGTATTTT
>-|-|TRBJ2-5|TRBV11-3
CASSRSGEETQYF
TGTGCCAGCAGCCGCTCTGGTGAGGAGACCCAGTACTTC
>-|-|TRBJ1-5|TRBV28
CASSLFGRLGNQPQHF
TGTGCCAGCAGTTTATTTGGGAGGCTGGGCAATCAGCCCCAGCATTTT